Detailed here is one TCR beta chain. By share, this clonotype ranks as medium-sized (0.01 to 0.1%). It has no known antigen specificity. Base qualities were left out, and no much larger clone turns up one base away. These data belong to a study of regulatory and conventional T cells in breast cancer (dated by TCRdb to about 2015). V sheds 6 bases and J sheds 4 bases, leaving 15 bases between their ends. The CDR3 holds 14 amino acids from the cysteine to the phenylalanine. Just the 42-base CDR3 DNA is kept, in frame starting at base 1. Sequences MGHDK (CDR1) and SYGVNS (CDR2) are obtained from the germline V gene. The library relied on PCR. Instrument used: Illumina MiSeq. Clones were called with MiXCR by TCRdb after fastp trimmed the public reads at Q25, and only in-frame beta chains were retained. Rows are combined by CDR3 protein, so each entry shows the most common genes and DNA. For this sample the table gives roughly 15,000 distinct CDR3 sequences, of which around 30% were detected only once. Around 1.5% of the sample goes to the ten largest clones.

This chain is built from TRBV25-1 and TRBJ2-5; confidence is insufficient to name the D gene. The sequencing sample was made of conventional T cells from blood. This clonotype was obtained from a female donor in good health. The encoded CDR3 is CASRHSVERETQYF. The nucleotide sequence reads as follows: TGTGCCAGCAGACACAGCGTGGAGAGAGAGACCCAGTACTTC.